The rows below give T cell receptor beta chains drawn from one sample of a study of beta chain features in type 1 diabetes. The method was immunoSEQ multiplex PCR; TCRdb's version includes in-frame clones alone and lacks a portion of them. In the table there are roughly 250,000 clones, 9.6% of which are singletons. What was sequenced was naive CD4+ T cells from blood. The source is a woman under 30 in good health. Each CDR3 is given with its conserved first and last residue. The D gene is left open where the match is weak. Clone size appears in some rows only: once, few, many, or a class for an expanded clone.

d_gene | abundance | j_gene | v_gene | CDR3nt | CDR3aa
. | . | TRBJ1-3 | TRBV5-1 | TGCGCCAGCAGCCCCGACGGGTCAAACACCATATATTTT | CASSPDGSNTIYF
. | . | TRBJ2-7 | TRBV5-1 | TGCGCCAGCAGCTCCCGGTGGTCCTACGAGCAGTACTTC | CASSSRWSYEQYF
TRBD1 | . | TRBJ1-4 | TRBV12-5 | TGTGCTAGTGGTCGCTACAGGGGTGAGAATGAAAAACTGTTTTTT | CASGRYRGENEKLFF
TRBD1 | few | TRBJ2-5 | TRBV9 | TGTGCCAGCAGCGCACTCGGGACAGGGGGGGAGACCCAGTACTTC | CASSALGTGGETQYF
. | few | TRBJ1-2 | TRBV2 | TGTGCCAGCAGTTATCGACAGGTTTTCAACTATGGCTACACCTTC | CASSYRQVFNYGYTF
. | many | TRBJ2-3 | TRBV9 | TGTGCCAGCAGCGCGACTAGCACAGATACGCAGTATTTT | CASSATSTDTQYF
. | . | TRBJ2-5 | TRBV5-1 | TGCGCCAGCAGCTTGGCCCTAGGCAGTCAAGAGACCCAGTACTTC | CASSLALGSQETQYF
TRBD2 | . | TRBJ2-1 | TRBV19 | TGTGCCACGGGACTAGCGGACAATGAGCAGTTCTTC | CATGLADNEQFF
TRBD2 | . | TRBJ2-2 | TRBV5-4 | TGTGCCAGCAGCTTGTGGGGCCGGACTAGCGGGAGTAGGACAGCCGGGGAGCTGTTTTTT | CASSLWGRTSGSRTAGELFF
. | . | TRBJ2-3 | TRBV19 | TGTGCCAGTAGGGGTCTGGCGGCCGCAGATACGCAGTATTTT | CASRGLAAADTQYF
TRBD2 | few | TRBJ2-1 | TRBV4-2 | TGTGCCAGCAGCCGCATTCAACTAGCGGGGGGACGATACAATGAGCAGTTCTTC | CASSRIQLAGGRYNEQFF
. | few | TRBJ2-3 | TRBV5-4 | TGTGCCAGCAGCCTCGGGCAGGGAGATACGCAGTATTTT | CASSLGQGDTQYF
. | few | TRBJ2-5 | TRBV30 | TGTGCCTACCTAGTATCCGCCAGGACCCAGTACTTC | CAYLVSARTQYF
TRBD2 | . | TRBJ2-7 | TRBV6-1 | TGTGCCAGTCAGTGGGGGCTAGCGGGGATCTACGAGCAGTACTTC | CASQWGLAGIYEQYF
. | few | TRBJ2-7 | TRBV7-2 | TGTGCCAGCAGCTTGTGGACAGCCAAATCCTACGAGCAGTACTTC | CASSLWTAKSYEQYF
TRBD1 | few | TRBJ1-2 | TRBV5-1 | TGCGCCAGCGGGGAGAACGCAGGGGGATCTTGGGGCTACACCTTC | CASGENAGGSWGYTF
. | few | TRBJ1-1 | TRBV28 | TGTGCCAGCAGTTTGCCCAGGGGGAACACTGAAGCTTTCTTT | CASSLPRGNTEAFF
. | few | TRBJ2-4 | TRBV29-1 | TGCAGCGTCGTACAGGGAGCCAAAAACATTCAGTACTTC | CSVVQGAKNIQYF
. | many | TRBJ1-1 | TRBV23-1 | TGCGCCAGCAGTCAAGGCCTTGGGGCTGGGATGAACACTGAAGCTTTCTTT | CASSQGLGAGMNTEAFF
TRBD1 | . | TRBJ1-2 | TRBV27 | TGTGCCAGCAGTCGGGACAGAGCATCTAACTATGGCTACACCTTC | CASSRDRASNYGYTF
TRBD1 | . | TRBJ1-5 | TRBV9 | TGTGCCAGCAGCGTAACAGGGGATAGCAATCAGCCCCAGCATTTT | CASSVTGDSNQPQHF
. | . | TRBJ2-5 | TRBV5-5 | TGTGCCAGCAGCTTGGAGGGGATCAGAGAGACCCAGTACTTC | CASSLEGIRETQYF
. | . | TRBJ1-5 | TRBV6-6 | TGTGCCAGCAGTTACTCGTTGGACAGTCGCAATCAGCCCCAGCATTTT | CASSYSLDSRNQPQHF
TRBD1 | few | TRBJ2-1 | TRBV6-5 | TGTGCCAGCAGCCAAACAGGGGGTCCCTACAATGAGCAGTTCTTC | CASSQTGGPYNEQFF
TRBD2 | . | TRBJ2-3 | TRBV7-9 | TGTGCCAGCAGCAACCGACTAGCGGGGGGTCCCACAGATACGCAGTATTTT | CASSNRLAGGPTDTQYF
TRBD2 | . | TRBJ2-3 | TRBV5-4 | TGTGCCAGCAGCTTGGCCAAAGCTAGCGGGATCGATACGCAGTATTTT | CASSLAKASGIDTQYF
. | . | TRBJ2-1 | TRBV11-2 | TGTGCCAGCAGCTTAGGAGGTGTCAATGAGCAGTTCTTC | CASSLGGVNEQFF
. | . | TRBJ1-1 | TRBV5-5 | TGTGCCAGCAGCTTGGTCGGGGACTACACTGAAGCTTTCTTT | CASSLVGDYTEAFF
. | few | TRBJ2-5 | TRBV7-8 | TGTGCCAGCAGCCCAAGCAGGGTCTCGTCCCAAGAGACCCAGTACTTC | CASSPSRVSSQETQYF
TRBD1 | . | TRBJ2-5 | TRBV25-1 | TGTGCCAGCAGTGAAAGGAGGGGACAGGGGGTGATTGAGACCCAGTACTTC | CASSERRGQGVIETQYF
TRBD1 | many | TRBJ2-7 | TRBV15 | TGTGCCACCAGCCCCGGGGGAGCAGGGGGCATCGACGAGCAGTACTTC | CATSPGGAGGIDEQYF
TRBD1 | . | TRBJ1-1 | TRBV2 | TGTGCCAGCACGATCCAGGGGGCGCAAACTGAAGCTTTCTTT | CASTIQGAQTEAFF
. | few | TRBJ2-1 | TRBV29-1 | TGCAGCGTGCGGACAGATCTCTACAATGAGCAGTTCTTC | CSVRTDLYNEQFF
. | . | TRBJ2-2 | TRBV5-1 | TGCGCCAGCAGTGTTCAGGGGACCACCGGGGAGCTGTTTTTT | CASSVQGTTGELFF
. | many | TRBJ2-7 | TRBV10-3 | TGTGCCATCAGTCAACGGGACGAGCAGTACTTC | CAISQRDEQYF
. | few | TRBJ1-4 | TRBV7-9 | TGTGCCAGCAGCTCCACGGGAGGGGGTAATGAAAAACTGTTTTTT | CASSSTGGGNEKLFF
. | few | TRBJ1-1 | TRBV28 | TGTTCGAGCGGTGAAGCTTTCTTT | CSSGEAFF
TRBD1 | . | TRBJ1-5 | TRBV19 | TGTGCCAGTAGTATGCGACAGGGGAGTTCCCAAAATCAGCCCCAGCATTTT | CASSMRQGSSQNQPQHF
. | . | TRBJ2-2 | TRBV5-5 | TGTGCCAGCAGCTTGACAGGGACCGGGGAGCTGTTTTTT | CASSLTGTGELFF
. | few | TRBJ1-2 | TRBV6-1 | TGTGCCAGCAGCCCTCTGGAGGATGGCTACACCTTC | CASSPLEDGYTF
TRBD1 | . | TRBJ2-7 | TRBV11-2 | TGTGCCAGCAGCCCCGGAAGGGACAGCCTTTTTTACGAGCAGTACTTC | CASSPGRDSLFYEQYF
TRBD2 | . | TRBJ2-2 | TRBV19 | TGTGCCAGTAGTCTACTAGCGGGCTTCTTCGCCGGGGAGCTGTTTTTT | CASSLLAGFFAGELFF
TRBD1 | . | TRBJ1-1 | TRBV7-9 | TGTGCCAGCAGCCGAATTGGACAGGGACTTCTAACTGAAGCTTTCTTT | CASSRIGQGLLTEAFF
. | . | TRBJ1-2 | TRBV6-1 | TGTGCCAGCAGTGACGGGACAACTGGCGGCTACACCTTC | CASSDGTTGGYTF
TRBD1 | many | TRBJ1-5 | TRBV7-9 | TGTGCCAGCAGCCTAAGTACCGGGACAGGGGGCAATCAGCCCCAGCATTTT | CASSLSTGTGGNQPQHF
TRBD1 | few | TRBJ1-2 | TRBV5-4 | TGTGCCAGCAGCTTGGAAGGGACAGGGCGCTATGGCTACACCTTC | CASSLEGTGRYGYTF
. | . | TRBJ1-3 | TRBV30 | TGTGCCTGGAGTTTGGGCAGAAGAAACACCATATATTTT | CAWSLGRRNTIYF
. | . | TRBJ1-5 | TRBV30 | TGTGCCTGGATGGGGGGGAATAGCAATCAGCCCCAGCATTTT | CAWMGGNSNQPQHF
. | many | TRBJ2-1 | TRBV29-1 | TGCAGCGTTGGAACAGCAAACAATGAGCAGTTCTTC | CSVGTANNEQFF
. | . | TRBJ2-6 | TRBV6-5 | TGTGCCAGCAGCTCCAGGGCCCATCCCGTCCTGACTTTC | CASSSRAHPVLTF
. | . | TRBJ2-1 | TRBV9 | TGTGCCAGCAGCGTAGGAGCGAGCAACTCCTACAATGAGCAGTTCTTC | CASSVGASNSYNEQFF